The 30 T cell receptor beta chains below were found in one sample sequenced in a study of cytomegalovirus exposure and HLA in healthy donors. 13 Jbeta primers and 60 Vbeta primers were used for the PCR. The assay was immunoSEQ multiplex PCR, and TCRdb's table has in-frame clones only and misses some. This repertoire shows 95,000 to 150,000 clones, more than 60% found once; its top ten account for less than 3%. Sequencing used PBMCs. The receptors derive from a woman aged 40 to 55 in good health and CMV-seropositive.

CDR3 sequence (DNA): TGCGCCAGCAGCCGGGAACCTAGCGGGAGGTTTGGTGAGCAGTTCTTC. It translates to CASSREPSGRFGEQFF. V and J are TRBV4-3 and TRBJ2-1, with 11 nucleotides matching TRBD2. V was pared by 4 bases and J by 9 bases, with 11 bases of the junction left unmatched. CDR1 and CDR2 from the germline V gene are LGHNA and YSLEER. The CDR3 covers 16 residues.

The chain combines TRBV13 with TRBJ2-3, with 7 bases lining up with TRBD2. After removal of 6 bases from V and 2 bases from J, the junction contained 5 bases not matched to a gene. From germline, CDR1 is PRHDT and CDR2 FYEKMQ (reference sequence). The CDR3 totals 14 residues. This CDR3 is CASRSAGFTDTQYF. Here the CDR3 DNA reads TGTGCCAGCAGGTCAGCGGGATTCACAGATACGCAGTATTTT.

This clone has a handful of counts. The chain employs TRBV6-6 and TRBJ1-1; tentatively, D is TRBD1 (6 bases). The germline V gene has CDR1 MNHNY and CDR2 SVGAGI (reference sequence). CDR3 length equals 13 residues. Trimming removed 5 bases at V and 4 bases at J, with 11 bases between. The CDR3 nucleotides are TGTGCCAGCAGTCGTCAGGGGTTCACTGAAGCTTTCTTT. Translating it yields CASSRQGFTEAFF.

The chain links TRBV29-1 to TRBJ2-1; 7 bases are shared with TRBD2. V trimming: 5 bases; J trimming: 6 bases; junction bases outside the gene matches: 7. Per the germline V gene, CDR1 is SQVTM and CDR2 is ANQGSEA. This CDR3 has 13 residues. DNA of the CDR3: TGCAGCGTTCCGGGACTAATCGGCAATGAGCAGTTCTTC. Translating it yields CSVPGLIGNEQFF.

This clone was seen a handful of times. This sequence joins TRBV2 and TRBJ2-4, with D possibly being TRBD2 (6 bases). CDR3 size: 15 residues. Germline CDR1 SNHLY, CDR2 FYNNEI. V shed 1 base and J shed 4 bases, with 11 bases lying between them. CDR3 coding DNA: TGTGCCAGCAGTGAAGGCTCAGGGAGGAAAAACATTCAGTACTTC. It codes for CASSEGSGRKNIQYF.

CDR3 in DNA: TGTGCCAGCAGCTTATTAAGGACAGGGGAAAACACTGAAGCTTTCTTT. Protein sequence: CASSLLRTGENTEAFF. The chain combines TRBV13 with TRBJ1-1, with 9 bases matching TRBD1. The J segment lost 2 bases and the V segment lost 2 bases, leaving 6 bases of the junction unmatched. The CDR3 has 16 residues. CDR1 PRHDT and CDR2 FYEKMQ come from the germline V gene (reference sequence).

V usage is TRBV18 and J usage is TRBJ2-5, with D maybe TRBD1 (6 bases). Trimming shortened V by 4 bases and J by 1 base, and 16 bases separated the two germline ends. This CDR3 is 16 amino acids long. The germline CDR1 and CDR2 sequences are KGHSH and LQKENI. The chain's CDR3 is CASSLQDRPSQETQYF. The CDR3 DNA reads as TGTGCCAGCTCACTACAAGACAGGCCAAGCCAAGAGACCCAGTACTTC.

This sequence joins TRBV19 and TRBJ2-1; 15 nucleotides align to TRBD2. Germline lookup yields CDR1 LNHDA and CDR2 SQIVND (reference sequence). The CDR3 totals 16 residues. V lost 3 bases, J lost 6 bases, and 3 bases stayed unmatched. The chain's CDR3 is CASSIGLAGGLNEQFF. CDR3 bases: TGTGCCAGTAGTATCGGACTAGCGGGAGGGCTCAATGAGCAGTTCTTC.

The rearrangement links TRBV2 to TRBJ1-1, with D unresolved. V gave up 4 bases and J gave up 2 bases, with 8 bases separating them. Germline V gives CDR1 SNHLY, CDR2 FYNNEI. The CDR3 has 13 residues. The CDR3 protein is CASSGQYNTEAFF. In DNA, the CDR3 is TGTGCCAGCAGTGGGCAGTACAACACTGAAGCTTTCTTT.

The chain couples TRBV7-9 to TRBJ2-1, with 10 bases identical to TRBD2. From germline, CDR1 is SEHNR and CDR2 FQNEAQ (reference sequence). The CDR3 extends over 14 amino acids. The V segment lost 4 bases and the J segment 6 bases; nucleotides outside the gene matches: 3. The CDR3 nucleotides read TGTGCCAGCAGCTACGGGACTAGCGTCAATGAGCAGTTCTTC. It is translated as CASSYGTSVNEQFF.

The V call is TRBV18, the J call TRBJ1-4; 7 positions agree with TRBD1. Germline assignment: CDR1 KGHSH and CDR2 LQKENI. This CDR3 comprises 14 residues. Trimming at V came to 4 bases and at J to 8 bases, leaving 7 bases not matched to a gene. The CDR3 region is CASSLDRVEEKLFF. DNA of the CDR3: TGTGCCAGCTCACTTGACAGGGTGGAAGAAAAACTGTTTTTT.

The rearrangement uses TRBV18 and TRBJ2-7, with a weak D call TRBD2 (6 bases). The CDR3 has 14 amino acids. Per the germline V gene, CDR1 is KGHSH and CDR2 is LQKENI. The V end lost 2 bases, the J end lost 6 bases, and 14 bases lay between the germline ends. This chain's CDR3 is CASSPTRGNSEQYF. The CDR3 DNA is TGTGCCAGCTCACCAACCCGGGGGAATAGCGAGCAGTACTTC.

This chain uses TRBV19 with TRBJ1-2; D is unclear. Between the trimmed V and J ends, which lost 7 bases and 4 bases, there was a span of 19 bases. Germline loops: CDR1 LNHDA, CDR2 SQIVND (reference sequence). The CDR3 is 15 amino acids. The CDR3 region is CASNPVRRGGYGYTF. The DNA for the CDR3 is TGTGCCAGTAACCCTGTCCGTCGGGGTGGCTATGGCTACACCTTC.

The rearrangement uses TRBV5-5 and TRBJ2-7, with 8 nucleotides matching TRBD1. V gave up 4 bases and J gave up 1 base; unmatched junction bases: 7. The CDR3 is 15 residues long. Germline V CDR1 and CDR2: SGHKS, YYEKEE (reference sequence). The CDR3 DNA sequence: TGTGCCAGCAGCAGAACAGGGGGGATATCCTACGAGCAGTACTTC. Translation gives CASSRTGGISYEQYF.

The chain has TRBV30 and TRBJ2-2; D not resolved. The CDR3 covers 13 residues. In germline, CDR1 is GTSNPN, CDR2 SVGIG (reference sequence). Trimming left V 3 bases short and J 6 bases short, with 11 bases between. For the CDR3, the DNA is TGTGCCTGGAGGCGGAAACTCTCCGGGGAGCTGTTTTTT. Translated: CAWRRKLSGELFF.

The rearrangement links TRBV19 to TRBJ2-5; 7 nucleotides line up with TRBD1. Germline V gives CDR1 LNHDA, CDR2 SQIVND (reference sequence). The CDR3 length is 15 residues. Trimming cost V 7 bases and J 1 base; bases outside gene matches: 9. The CDR3 is CASNSPGQFQETQYF. The CDR3 nucleotides read TGTGCCAGTAATTCTCCGGGACAGTTCCAAGAGACCCAGTACTTC.

The gene calls are TRBV6-1 and TRBJ2-3; no firm D call. Trimming took off 4 bases at V and 4 bases at J, with 3 bases between the two ends. In germline, CDR1 is MNHNS, CDR2 SASEGT. CDR3 size: 11 residues. CDR3 region: CASSASDTQYF. CDR3 nucleotide sequence: TGTGCCAGCAGTGCCTCAGATACGCAGTATTTT.

The chain employs TRBV10-3 and TRBJ1-5; perhaps TRBD1 as D (6 bases). Germline V gene lookup returns CDR1 ENHRY and CDR2 SYGVKD. This CDR3 comprises 13 residues. V was pared by 8 bases and J by 5 bases, with 13 bases between. CDR3 sequence (DNA): TGTGCCATCCGCGGGGGGCAGGATCAGCCCCAGCATTTT. This codes for CAIRGGQDQPQHF.

This clone was observed a few times. The chain has TRBV2 and TRBJ2-5; possibly TRBD1 for D (6 bases). Trimming stripped 4 bases from V and 7 bases from J, with 7 bases between. Per the germline V gene, CDR1 is SNHLY and CDR2 is FYNNEI. The CDR3 is 11 residues long. The CDR3 here is CASSVQGTQYF. The CDR3 region has the DNA TGTGCCAGCAGTGTACAGGGGACCCAGTACTTC.

This clone was seen a single time. This sequence joins TRBV30 and TRBJ2-5; D unresolved. This CDR3 has 12 amino acids. V was clipped by 1 base and J by 4 bases, with 7 bases between them. The germline gives CDR1 GTSNPN, CDR2 SVGIG (reference sequence). CDR3 bases: TGTGCCTGGAGTGCGGGTGGAGAGACCCAGTACTTC. Its translation is CAWSAGGETQYF.

V usage is TRBV4-1 and J usage is TRBJ2-5; weak D call: TRBD1 (5 bases). Germline V gene sequence: CDR1 MGHRA, CDR2 YSYEKL. The CDR3 has 13 residues. The V end lost 3 bases, the J end lost 3 bases, and 8 bases lay between the germline ends. The CDR3 reads CASSHSREETQYF. The CDR3 nucleotides are TGCGCCAGCAGCCACAGCAGGGAAGAGACCCAGTACTTC.

The chain couples TRBV9 to TRBJ2-1; 9 bases are a match to TRBD2. The CDR3 runs 15 residues. V gave up 4 bases and J gave up 6 bases; unmatched junction bases: 8. Germline lookup yields CDR1 SGDLS and CDR2 YYNGEE. The CDR3 region has the DNA TGTGCCAGCAGCTCCATTAGCGGGAGTGGCAATGAGCAGTTCTTC. It codes for CASSSISGSGNEQFF. The full variable domain, its missing parts supplied by reference TRBV9 and TRBJ2-1, is DSGVTQTPKHLITATGQRVTLRCSPRSGDLSVYWYQQSLDQGLQFLIQYYNGEERAKGNILERFSAQQFPDLHSELNLSSLELGDSALYFCASSSISGSGNEQFFGPGTRLTVL.

This chain links TRBV5-1 with TRBJ2-3, with D possibly being TRBD1 (6 bases). Germline lookup yields CDR1 SGHRS and CDR2 YFSETQ. The length of the CDR3 is 15 residues. Between the trimmed V and J ends, which lost 3 bases and 6 bases, there was a span of 17 bases. CDR3 sequence: CASSSPGTQGDTQYF. CDR3 nucleotide sequence: TGCGCCAGCAGCTCGCCCGGGACGCAGGGGGATACGCAGTATTTT.

The rearrangement uses TRBV5-1 and TRBJ2-7; weak D call: TRBD2 (6 bases). CDR1 and CDR2 (germline): SGHRS, YFSETQ. Trimming cost V 4 bases and J 3 bases, with 17 bases left between them. CDR3 length: 15 amino acids. The CDR3 reads CASSLSGTEGYEQYF. CDR3 DNA sequence: TGCGCCAGCAGCCTGTCCGGGACGGAGGGCTACGAGCAGTACTTC. Filled out from reference TRBV5-1 and TRBJ2-7, the complete variable domain reads KAGVTQTPRYLIKTRGQQVTLSCSPISGHRSVSWYQQTPGQGLQFLFEYFSETQRNKGNFPGRFSGRQFSNSRSEMNVSTLELGDSALYLCASSLSGTEGYEQYFGPGTRLTVT.

The rearrangement links TRBV7-8 to TRBJ2-7, with 11 bases identical to TRBD2. The CDR3 runs 14 residues. V lost 4 bases and J lost 4; bases outside the gene matches: 3. CDR1 and CDR2 from the germline V gene are SGHVS and FQNEAQ. In nucleotides, the CDR3 is TGTGCCAGCAGCTCCAGACTAGCGGGGTACGAGCAGTACTTC. This translates into CASSSRLAGYEQYF. The full variable domain, its missing parts supplied by reference TRBV7-8 and TRBJ2-7, is GAGVSQSPRYKVAKRGQDVALRCDPISGHVSLFWYQQALGQGPEFLTYFQNEAQLDKSGLPSDRFFAERPEGSVSTLKIQRTQQEDSAVYLCASSSRLAGYEQYFGPGTRLTVT.

The rearrangement joins TRBV18 to TRBJ1-2, with 7 bases fitting TRBD1. Germline V gene data show CDR1 as KGHSH and CDR2 as LQKENI. The ends lost 3 bases at V and 6 bases at J; junction bases unmatched: 4. This CDR3 has 13 amino acids. CDR3 amino acids: CASSPGQEDGYTF. CDR3 DNA sequence: TGTGCCAGCTCACCCGGACAGGAGGATGGCTACACCTTC.

In its sample, this clone was seen once. The rearrangement uses TRBV6-4 and TRBJ2-7, with 7 bases identical to TRBD2. Losses at the gene ends were 0 bases for V and 5 bases for J; bases not matched to a gene: 1. The CDR3 spans 13 residues. Germline CDR1 is MRHNA and CDR2 is SNTAGT. CDR3 residues: CASSDSAGNEQYF. DNA for the CDR3: TGTGCCAGCAGTGACTCAGCGGGGAACGAGCAGTACTTC.

This chain joins TRBV5-4 and TRBJ2-7; a possible D gene is TRBD2 (7 bases). The CDR3 covers 12 residues. The germline CDR1 and CDR2 sequences are SGHNT and YYREEE (reference sequence). V lost 5 bases and J 5 bases, leaving 11 bases between the germline ends. CDR3 region: CASSLGGDEQYF. The CDR3 DNA reads TGTGCCAGCAGTTTAGGGGGGGACGAGCAGTACTTC.

This rearrangement joins TRBV5-4 to TRBJ2-3; unclear D gene. This CDR3 has 12 amino acids. V was pared by 0 bases and J by 6 bases, with 5 bases between. Germline V gives CDR1 SGHNT, CDR2 YYREEE (reference sequence). The DNA of the CDR3 is TGTGCCAGCAGCTTGGACACCGATACGCAGTATTTT. Translated, it gives CASSLDTDTQYF. Full variable domain (remainder filled in from reference TRBV5-4 and TRBJ2-3): ETGVTQSPTHLIKTRGQQVTLRCSSQSGHNTVSWYQQALGQGPQFIFQYYREEENGRGNFPPRFSGLQFPNYSSELNVNALELDDSALYLCASSLDTDTQYFGPGTRLTVL.

In regard to this clone: An end of the junction differs from the germline gene, which may be a read error. The gene calls are TRBV4-2 and TRBJ1-3, with TRBD1 matching 7 bases. CDR3 length equals 16 residues. Germline CDR1 LGHNA, CDR2 YNFKEQ. The CDR3 is CASTQEGGQGGTTIYF. As DNA, the CDR3 is TGTGCCAGCACCCAGGAGGGCGGGCAGGGGGGAACCACCATATATTTT.